Shown below are 5 T cell receptor beta chains from a single sample sequenced in a study of T cells expressing NK-cell markers. From the 5' RACE reads, TCRdb lists one entry per CDR3 protein and no DNA. Its table lists approximately 170,000 distinct CDR3 sequences. Sequenced sample: blood T cells: a sorted CD56 or NKG2C T cell subset, CD4+ or CD8+ T cells, or bulk PBMC T cells (not recorded which). The source is a man aged 18-70 years in good health.

The gene calls are TRBV12-3 or TRBV12-4 and TRBJ2-1; TCRdb gives TRBD2 as the D gene, but with no DNA this cannot be confirmed. The CDR3 extends over 12 amino acids. The CDR3 region is CASSPRVGEQFF.

The chain recombines TRBV6-4 with TRBJ1-5; absent DNA, TCRdb's TRBD1 call cannot be checked. CDR1 and CDR2 (germline): MRHNA, SNTAGT. This CDR3 has 15 amino acids. The CDR3 region is CASSETGAEGQPQHF.

The chain couples TRBV20-1 to TRBJ1-2; checking the TCRdb D call of TRBD1 is not possible without DNA. This CDR3 is 11 amino acids long. Germline CDR1 and CDR2: DFQATT and SNEGSKA (reference sequence). Here the CDR3 reads CSARDRGGYTF.

The rearrangement joins TRBV6-1 to TRBJ2-3. Looked up from germline, CDR1 is MNHNS and CDR2 is SASEGT. CDR3 length: 15 amino acids. The CDR3 protein is CASRRVASSTDTQYF.

The chain joins TRBV7-6 to TRBJ2-1; TCRdb calls TRBD1, which cannot be checked without DNA. The CDR3 has 16 residues. Germline V lookup: CDR1 SGHVS, CDR2 FNYEAQ. CDR3: CASSRTTGEEKNEQFF.